This T cell receptor beta chain was profiled in a study of somatic mutations in cytotoxic T cells in rheumatoid arthritis. Assay: immunoSEQ multiplex PCR; the TCRdb copy retains only in-frame clones and omits some. This table holds around 20,000 clones, 68% found once. Study results and caveats: A largest CD8+ clone above 20% of CD8+ cells occurred in about an eighth of the roughly 60 patients.

The V gene's germline CDR1 is SGHRS and CDR2 YFSETQ. This CDR3 region has 12 residues. V dropped 2 bases and J dropped 6 bases, with 7 bases sitting between them. With respect to this clone: Antigen unknown.

The TCR originated in an adult with rheumatoid arthritis. The chain carries TRBV5-1 and TRBJ2-3, with a tentative D call TRBD2 (5 bases). Sequenced: CD8+ T cells sorted from blood. The DNA of the CDR3 is TGCGCCAGCAGCTTAGGAGGTGATACGCAGTATTTT. Its translation is CASSLGGDTQYF.